The T cell receptor (beta chain) under discussion was sequenced for a study of chemoradiotherapy in HPV16-positive cancers. Study-level background: Functional T-cell assays on a couple of HPV16-positive patients' cells defined candidate HPV-specific clones and common TCR motifs.

The method was immunoSEQ multiplex PCR; TCRdb's version includes in-frame clones alone and lacks a portion of them. This repertoire shows under 7,000 clones, about 80% found once; its top ten account for roughly 35%. Comments on this clone: Its specificity is unknown.

Study-level points and caveats: During treatment, candidate HPV-specific clones and E7-related motifs expanded in tumor. The functional HPV-specific definition rests on just a couple of HPV16-positive patients.

This CDR3 comprises 18 residues. The V and J genes are TRBV12-2 and TRBJ1-2; the table's D call, TRBD1, was not checked against the DNA. TRBV12-2 is tagged as a pseudogene. This clonotype was sampled from a human donor with HPV-associated anogenital cancer. The biological material was taken from a patient who underwent chemoradiotherapy. The CDR3, as DNA: TGTGCAAGTCGCTTAGCCTACCTCCATGACAGGCCCCACTATGGCTACACCTTC. Amino acid sequence: CASRLAYLHDRPHYGYTF.